A single sample gave rise to the 17 T cell receptor beta chains below, sequenced in a study of blood T cell repertoires in COVID-19. Data came from immunoSEQ multiplex PCR; TCRdb stores just in-frame clones and leaves some out. Here the sample spans under 150,000 clones, more than 70% being singletons. Specimen: peripheral blood. The source of these receptors is a human donor in a cohort sampled during active COVID-19.

The chain couples TRBV11-2 to TRBJ2-7; D is perhaps TRBD2 (7 bases). CDR3 length: 14 amino acids. Per the germline V gene, CDR1 is SGHAT and CDR2 is FQNNGV. V lost 3 bases to trimming and J lost 3 bases, with 12 bases between them. CDR3: CASSLGAGDYEQYF. CDR3 DNA: TGTGCCAGCAGCTTGGGGGCGGGGGACTACGAGCAGTACTTC.

CDR3 residues: CASSLSGGHYTGELFF. The CDR3 region has the DNA TGTGCCAGCAGCTTAAGCGGGGGACACTACACCGGGGAGCTGTTTTTT. The chain links TRBV7-6 to TRBJ2-2; 8 bases agree with TRBD2. V lost 2 bases and J lost 3; bases outside the gene matches: 5. CDR1 and CDR2 from the germline V gene are SGHVS and FNYEAQ. The CDR3 consists of 16 residues. The full variable domain, with the rest looked up from reference TRBV7-6 and TRBJ2-2, is GAGVSQSPRYKVTKRGQDVALRCDPISGHVSLYWYRQALGQGPEFLTYFNYEAQQDKSGLPNDRFSAERPEGSISTLTIQRTEQRDSAMYRCASSLSGGHYTGELFFGEGSRLTVL.

The chain joins TRBV18 to TRBJ1-2; 7 nucleotides agree with TRBD1. J was trimmed by 1 base and V by 3 bases; bases with no gene match: 5. Germline CDR1 is KGHSH and CDR2 is LQKENI. The CDR3 runs to 15 residues. CDR3 loop: CASSPPTGYNYGYTF. As DNA, the CDR3 is TGTGCCAGCTCACCTCCGACAGGGTATAACTATGGCTACACCTTC.

The V and J genes are TRBV28 and TRBJ2-1; TRBD1 agrees at 7 bases. CDR3 length equals 15 residues. The ends lost 6 bases at V and 6 bases at J; junction bases unmatched: 11. Looked up from germline, CDR1 is MDHEN and CDR2 is SYDVKM. The CDR3 bases are TGTGCCAGCAGGCAGAGGGGGCCCTCGGGCAATGAGCAGTTCTTC. It is translated as CASRQRGPSGNEQFF.

The chain has TRBV27 and TRBJ2-1; 7 nucleotides line up with TRBD2. CDR3 length: 14 residues. Looked up from germline, CDR1 is MNHEY and CDR2 is SMNVEV (reference sequence). V shed 4 bases and J 0 bases; nucleotides not matched to a gene: 0. The CDR3 DNA reads as TGTGCCAGCAGTTGGGAGGGCTCCTACAATGAGCAGTTCTTC. It yields the protein CASSWEGSYNEQFF.

The count of this clone is one. CDR3 sequence: CASSTRDRGSTDTQYF. The CDR3 nucleotides read TGTGCCAGCAGCACCCGGGACAGAGGGAGCACAGATACGCAGTATTTT. The chain employs TRBV7-9 and TRBJ2-3; TRBD1 aligns across 7 bases. The CDR3 runs 16 residues. The junction had 8 bases not matched to a gene; V was cut back by 5 bases and J by 0 bases. Germline-derived CDR1 and CDR2 are SEHNR and FQNEAQ (reference sequence).

The chain has TRBV11-2 and TRBJ2-7; D not certain. The CDR3 is made up of 13 amino acids. The V gene's germline CDR1 is SGHAT and CDR2 FQNNGV. V gave up 3 bases and J gave up 2 bases, with 8 bases separating them. In DNA form, the CDR3 reads TGTGCCAGCAGCTTGCCTAATCCCTACGAGCAGTACTTC. It encodes CASSLPNPYEQYF.

The chain recombines TRBV6-5 with TRBJ1-4; TRBD1 aligns across 10 bases. Trimming removed 4 bases from V and 6 bases from J; junction bases left unmatched: 5. This CDR3 is 15 amino acids long. CDR1 and CDR2 from the germline V gene are MNHEY and SVGAGI. The CDR3 here is CASSSTGTGDEKLFF. The DNA for the CDR3 is TGTGCCAGCAGTTCGACCGGGACAGGGGATGAAAAACTGTTTTTT.

The chain uses TRBV11-2 and TRBJ1-1; D is uncertain. V was trimmed by 2 bases and J by 3 bases, leaving 10 bases between them. CDR1 and CDR2 (germline): SGHAT, FQNNGV. CDR3 size: 14 residues. The chain's CDR3 is CASSLTDIDTEAFF. The CDR3 nucleotides are TGTGCCAGCAGCTTAACCGACATAGACACTGAAGCTTTCTTT.

This clone was found once. J is TRBJ1-1 and V is TRBV6-5; 8 nucleotides line up with TRBD1. Trimming took 7 bases from V and 4 from J; bases not matched to a gene: 11. The CDR3 runs to 15 residues. Germline CDR1 MNHEY, CDR2 SVGAGI. The CDR3, as DNA: TGTGCCAGCAACTTATCAGGGGGCATTGGCACTGAAGCTTTCTTT. Amino acid sequence: CASNLSGGIGTEAFF.

The chain has TRBV28 and TRBJ2-7; 7 bases line up with TRBD1. Per the germline V gene, CDR1 is MDHEN and CDR2 is SYDVKM. The V gene end was trimmed by 7 bases and the J gene end by 3 bases; junction bases not matched to a gene: 3. The CDR3 covers 12 residues. Here the CDR3 DNA reads TGTGCCAGCACCTACAGGGGCTACGAGCAGTACTTC. Its protein product is CASTYRGYEQYF.

The chain joins TRBV19 to TRBJ2-1; 7 nucleotides line up with TRBD1. The CDR3 is 16 residues long. V lost 7 bases, J lost 0 bases, and 9 bases stayed unmatched. The germline gives CDR1 LNHDA, CDR2 SQIVND (reference sequence). CDR3 DNA sequence: TGTGCCAGTACTCTCTCGACAGGGAGCTCCTACAATGAGCAGTTCTTC. Protein: CASTLSTGSSYNEQFF.

DNA of the CDR3: TGTGCCAGCAGCCAGCCTGGAGTGGGCACAGATACGCAGTATTTT. Translation gives CASSQPGVGTDTQYF. The chain couples TRBV3-1 (or the pseudogene TRBV3-2) to TRBJ2-3, with D unresolved. CDR1 is LGHDT and CDR2 is YNNKEL in the germline V gene (reference sequence). The CDR3 has 15 amino acids. Trimming pared 3 bases from V and 1 base from J, leaving 11 bases between.

The chain combines TRBV7-9 with TRBJ2-1; TRBD2 matches 11 bases. V trimming: 1 base; J trimming: 4 bases; junction bases outside the gene matches: 9. The CDR3 spans 18 residues. Germline-derived CDR1 and CDR2 are SEHNR and FQNEAQ (reference sequence). The CDR3 loop reads CASSLGFRTSGLYNEQFF. CDR3 coding DNA: TGTGCCAGCAGCTTAGGTTTCAGGACTAGCGGGCTATACAATGAGCAGTTCTTC.

V and J are TRBV7-8 and TRBJ2-2, with 8 bases lining up with TRBD1. CDR1 and CDR2 from the germline V gene are SGHVS and FQNEAQ. Trimming took 5 bases from V and 2 from J; bases not matched to a gene: 4. The CDR3 covers 15 residues. This chain's CDR3 is CASSTGQENTGELFF. DNA of the CDR3: TGTGCCAGCAGCACGGGACAGGAAAACACCGGGGAGCTGTTTTTT.

V is TRBV4-1 and J is TRBJ2-3; 10 bases are shared with TRBD2. The CDR3 sequence is 18 residues long. Per germline, CDR1 MGHRA and CDR2 YSYEKL. The trim removed 0 bases at V and 4 bases at J, leaving 10 bases unmatched. CDR3 sequence reads: CASSQDLERGGRPDTQYF. In nucleotides, the CDR3 is TGCGCCAGCAGCCAAGATCTGGAGCGGGGGGGCCGCCCAGATACGCAGTATTTT.

The chain has TRBV5-6 and TRBJ2-7; D gene unclear. The CDR3 extends over 14 amino acids. Trimming left V 9 bases short and J 0 bases short, with 16 bases between. Looked up from germline, CDR1 is SGHDT and CDR2 is YYEEEE. CDR3 bases: TGTGCCACCCCCGATCGTGGCAGCTCCTACGAGCAGTACTTC. Its protein is CATPDRGSSYEQYF.